A single sample gave rise to the 25 T cell receptor beta chains below, sequenced in a study of Graves' ophthalmopathy and Graves' hyperthyroidism. The sequenced template was RNA, covering the TCR beta CDR3 region. Second-round multiplex PCR came after first-round RT-PCR with HTBI primers. TCRdb analysed the multiplex PCR reads with MiXCR anew, one entry per CDR3 protein. The sample comprises 650,000 to 900,000 distinct CDR3 sequences, 40% of which are singletons, and approximately 43% rests with the top ten. What was sequenced was peripheral blood. The receptors were sampled from an adult man with Graves' ophthalmopathy.

This clonotype was recorded a few times. The junction does not match germline at one end; this may be a read error. J is TRBJ2-7 and V is TRBV10-3; 7 nucleotides agree with TRBD2. This CDR3 has 14 residues. From germline, CDR1 is ENHRY and CDR2 SYGVKD. CDR3 region: CASSTGLGPYEQYF. Here the CDR3 DNA reads TGTGCCAGCAGTACCGGACTAGGTCCCTACGAGCAGTACTTC.

The sample holds many counts of this clonotype. The chain employs TRBV25-1 and TRBJ1-4; D is undetermined. V was clipped by 3 bases and J by 8 bases, with 10 bases between them. The CDR3 is 13 residues long. Germline values: CDR1 MGHDK, CDR2 SYGVNS. DNA of the CDR3: TGTGCCAGCAGTGATGGTGTATTCGAAAAACTGTTTTTT. Translated, it gives CASSDGVFEKLFF.

This clonotype was detected a few times. This sequence joins TRBV25-1 and TRBJ2-5; D possibly matches TRBD1 or TRBD2 (5 bases each). This CDR3 region has 16 residues. The germline gives CDR1 MGHDK, CDR2 SYGVNS. Trimming left V 2 bases short and J 4 bases short, with 17 bases between. As DNA, the CDR3 is TGTGCCAGCAGTGAAAAGTCTAGGGGAGTGAGAGAGACCCAGTACTTC. As protein: CASSEKSRGVRETQYF.

In regard to this clonotype: Relative to the germline gene, one junction end is altered; a read error may explain this. The V call is TRBV7-9, the J call TRBJ1-1; 11 bases are a match to TRBD1. Germline assignment: CDR1 SEHNR and CDR2 FQNEAQ (reference sequence). The CDR3 sequence is 18 residues long. This CDR3 is CASSQERGTGGFFVEAFF. The CDR3 DNA sequence: TGCGCCAGCAGCCAAGAACGTGGGACAGGGGGTTTTTTTGTTGAAGCTTTCTTT. Looking up the rest from reference TRBV7-9 and TRBJ1-1 gives the full variable domain: DTGVSQNPRHKITKRGQNVTFRCDPISEHNRLYWYRQTLGQGPEFLTYFQNEAQLEKSRLLSDRFSAERPKGSFSTLEIQRTEQGDSAMYLCASSQERGTGGFFVEAFFGQGTRLTVV.

J is TRBJ1-4 and V is TRBV29-1, with a weak D call TRBD1 (5 bases). Germline V gene data show CDR1 as SQVTM and CDR2 as ANQGSEA. Trimming stripped 4 bases from V and 7 bases from J, with 13 bases between. The CDR3 runs to 13 residues. The CDR3 DNA reads as TGCAGCGTTGGGGACGCAAGGGGTGAAAAACTGTTTTTT. Encoded protein: CSVGDARGEKLFF.

V is TRBV5-1 and J is TRBJ2-5, with 7 bases fitting TRBD1. CDR3 length: 15 amino acids. Unmatched junction bases numbered 6, after V lost 4 bases and J lost 0 bases. CDR1 and CDR2 from the germline V gene are SGHRS and YFSETQ. The CDR3 protein is CASSNAQGDQETQYF. CDR3 DNA: TGCGCCAGCAGCAACGCCCAGGGGGACCAAGAGACCCAGTACTTC.

This clonotype was seen a handful of times. The chain recombines TRBV4-3 with TRBJ1-3; 9 bases match TRBD1. The CDR3 spans 15 residues. J gave up 2 bases and V 1 base, and 0 bases lay outside the gene matches. Germline values: CDR1 LGHNA, CDR2 YSLEER. In DNA, the CDR3 is TGCGCCAGCAGCCAAGGGACAGGGGCTGGAAACACCATATATTTT. Translating it yields CASSQGTGAGNTIYF.

The rearrangement links TRBV11-2 to TRBJ2-7, with D uncertain. The CDR3 runs to 14 residues. The V gene's germline CDR1 is SGHAT and CDR2 FQNNGV. V lost 7 bases to trimming and J lost 4 bases, with 17 bases between them. CDR3 DNA: TGTGCCAGCAACCCAAGCCCTCAAGTATACGAGCAGTACTTC. Amino acids: CASNPSPQVYEQYF.

The genes are TRBV2 and TRBJ1-1; D perhaps matches TRBD1 (5 bases). The CDR3 extends over 13 amino acids. CDR1 is SNHLY and CDR2 is FYNNEI in the germline V gene. V shed 6 bases and J shed 0 bases, with 8 bases lying between them. CDR3 nucleotide sequence: TGTGCCAGCAGATTGGACATGAACACTGAAGCTTTCTTT. Its translation is CASRLDMNTEAFF.

The chain combines TRBV7-2 with TRBJ2-7, with D unresolved. This CDR3 contains 14 residues. Germline V CDR1 and CDR2: SGHTA, FQGNSA. V lost 5 bases and J lost 6, with 17 bases in between. Written as DNA, the CDR3 is TGTGCCAGCAGCCCAGTCGCCCGGATAGGCGAGCAGTACTTC. It encodes CASSPVARIGEQYF.

V gene TRBV20-1 combines with J gene TRBJ2-2; the D gene is possibly TRBD2 (6 bases). Between the trimmed V and J ends, which lost 5 bases and 6 bases, there was a span of 19 bases. The CDR3 length is 15 residues. CDR1 and CDR2 (germline): DFQATT, SNEGSKA (reference sequence). The CDR3 is CSAVGGGSRAGELFF. The CDR3, as DNA: TGCAGTGCTGTCGGGGGAGGTAGTCGGGCCGGGGAGCTGTTTTTT.

This clonotype came up a few times. The chain carries TRBV24-1 and TRBJ2-6; TRBD2 might be the D (7 bases). Deletions cut 2 bases from V and 4 bases from J, with 23 bases between. Germline V gives CDR1 KGHDR, CDR2 SFDVKD. The CDR3 contains 20 residues. The CDR3 coding sequence is TGTGCCACCAGTGATTCGGGGGCCAGCGGGACTCTCAACGGGGCCAACGTCCTGACTTTC. Translating gives CATSDSGASGTLNGANVLTF.

This clonotype was found many times. The gene calls are TRBV12-3 or TRBV12-4 and TRBJ2-5; the match to TRBD1 covers 7 bases. The CDR3 has 13 amino acids. The ends lost 1 base at V and 4 bases at J; junction bases unmatched: 0. CDR3 sequence (DNA): TGTGCCAGCAGTTTAGGGGACAGAGAGACCCAGTACTTC. Protein: CASSLGDRETQYF.

This clonotype was counted many times. The chain links TRBV29-1 to TRBJ2-7; D remains unclear. Trimming stripped 1 base from V and 0 bases from J, with 10 bases between. The length of the CDR3 is 14 residues. Germline V gene sequence: CDR1 SQVTM, CDR2 ANQGSEA. The CDR3 loop reads CSVEVSASSYEQYF. DNA for the CDR3: TGCAGCGTTGAAGTAAGCGCGAGCTCCTACGAGCAGTACTTC.

This clonotype was detected a few times. This chain joins TRBV20-1 and TRBJ2-7; possible D gene TRBD1, 6 bases. The germline V gene encodes CDR1 DFQATT and CDR2 SNEGSKA (reference sequence). The CDR3 is made up of 14 amino acids. V was cut by 6 bases and J by 3 bases, with 18 bases left in between. CDR3 sequence reads: CSAKPDRTYYEQYF. The DNA of the CDR3 is TGCAGTGCCAAACCCGACAGGACATACTACGAGCAGTACTTC.

This clonotype occurred many times. This chain connects TRBV15 to TRBJ2-7; 7 bases are shared with TRBD1. From germline, CDR1 is LNHNV and CDR2 YYDKDF (reference sequence). This CDR3 has 15 residues. Trimming removed 1 base from V and 2 bases from J; junction bases left unmatched: 5. In DNA form, the CDR3 reads TGTGCCACCAGCAGAGGAGACAGGGTTCCCTACGAGCAGTACTTC. This codes for CATSRGDRVPYEQYF.

This clonotype was picked up a small number of times. The chain recombines TRBV7-2 with TRBJ1-4; maybe TRBD1 (5 bases). The germline V and J ends were trimmed by 5 bases and 8 bases, with 15 bases remaining between them. CDR1 and CDR2 (germline): SGHTA, FQGNSA. The CDR3 is 14 amino acids. CDR3: CASSLDGGGEKLFF. The CDR3 DNA is TGTGCCAGCAGCCTGGATGGGGGTGGGGAAAAACTGTTTTTT.

The rearrangement joins TRBV7-2 to TRBJ1-3; the D gene is possibly TRBD1 (5 bases). The germline CDR1 and CDR2 sequences are SGHTA and FQGNSA. The CDR3 covers 15 residues. V was cut by 6 bases and J by 2 bases, with 14 bases left in between. In DNA form, the CDR3 reads TGTGCCAGCAGACCTCGCCGGGGGGCTGGAAACACCATATATTTT. This translates into CASRPRRGAGNTIYF.

The rearrangement links TRBV14 to TRBJ1-2; the D is unclear. The CDR3 runs to 12 residues. Germline V lookup: CDR1 SGHDN, CDR2 FVKESK. Trimming removed 1 base from V and 4 bases from J, with 4 bases in between. The CDR3 DNA is TGTGCCAGCAGCCAAGTACTCTATGGCTACACCTTC. Translated, it gives CASSQVLYGYTF.

Regarding this clonotype: A junction end diverges from the germline sequence, so it may reflect a read error. The gene calls are TRBV7-2 and TRBJ2-6, with a weak D call TRBD2 (5 bases). CDR3 length: 12 amino acids. Germline CDR1 is SGHTA and CDR2 is FQGNSA. CDR3 region: CASNPGDNVLTF. CDR3 DNA: TGTGCCAGCAACCCCGGGGACAACGTCCTGACTTTC.

This clonotype was counted at least ten times. This sequence joins TRBV11-3 and TRBJ2-5; no clear D gene. The CDR3 runs to 12 residues. V gave up 3 bases and J gave up 10 bases, with 12 bases separating them. Germline V gives CDR1 SGHNT, CDR2 YENEEA. CDR3 region: CASSFGPTDQYF. Here the CDR3 DNA reads TGTGCCAGCAGCTTTGGACCGACGGACCAGTACTTC. The entire variable domain, with the rest obtained from reference TRBV11-3 and TRBJ2-5, is as follows: EAGVVQSPRYKIIEKKQPVAFWCNPISGHNTLYWYLQNLGQGPELLIRYENEEAVDDSQLPKDRFSAERLKGVDSTLKIQPAELGDSAVYLCASSFGPTDQYFGPGTRLLVL.

This clonotype appeared a few times. The genes are TRBV20-1 and TRBJ2-5; maybe TRBD1 (5 bases). The CDR3 has 13 residues. Germline V gene data show CDR1 as DFQATT and CDR2 as SNEGSKA (reference sequence). V shed 2 bases and J shed 3 bases, with 10 bases lying between them. CDR3 amino acids: CSARWQGKETQYF. Written as DNA, the CDR3 is TGCAGTGCTAGATGGCAGGGCAAAGAGACCCAGTACTTC.

The table lists this clonotype with many counts. The rearrangement joins TRBV15 to TRBJ1-4, with D possibly TRBD1 on 6 matching bases. Germline V gene lookup returns CDR1 LNHNV and CDR2 YYDKDF (reference sequence). Trimming cost V 0 bases and J 5 bases, with 10 bases left between them. CDR3 length: 15 residues. The CDR3 nucleotides are TGTGCCACCAGCAGAGAAGGGGGATGGAATGAAAAACTGTTTTTT. Translated, it gives CATSREGGWNEKLFF.

This clonotype appeared a few times. The chain carries TRBV10-3 and TRBJ2-7; 13 nucleotides match TRBD2. The ends lost 10 bases at V and 6 bases at J; junction bases unmatched: 12. Germline values: CDR1 ENHRY, CDR2 SYGVKD. The CDR3 runs to 15 residues. CDR3 in amino acids: CASRPGTSGNFEQYF. The CDR3 region has the DNA TGTGCCAGCAGGCCAGGGACTAGCGGGAATTTCGAGCAGTACTTC.

The genes are TRBV7-2 and TRBJ2-7; D remains ambiguous. Deletions cut 2 bases from V and 4 bases from J, with 12 bases between. CDR1 is SGHTA and CDR2 is FQGNSA in the germline V gene. The CDR3 consists of 14 residues. The CDR3 sequence: CASSLTAREYEQYF. CDR3 nucleotides: TGTGCCAGCAGCTTAACCGCTCGCGAATACGAGCAGTACTTC.